This is a list of T cell receptor beta chains from one sample in a study of cytomegalovirus exposure and HLA in healthy donors. Assay: immunoSEQ multiplex PCR; the TCRdb copy retains only in-frame clones and omits some. Of 140,000 to 150,000 clones listed, 75% are singletons. What was sequenced was PBMCs. The receptors here all came from a man under 40 in good health and CMV-seronegative. Each CDR3 is given with its conserved first and last residue. The D gene is left open where the match is weak. Size is stated for part of the rows, as once, few or many counts, or as a class when the clone is expanded.

clone_size d_call j_call v_call cdr3_nt cdr3_aa
NA NA TRBJ2-3 TRBV19 TGTGCCAGTAGTCTCCTTGGACTGAGCACAGATACGCAGTATTTT CASSLLGLSTDTQYF
NA TRBD2 TRBJ2-1 TRBV7-3 TGTGCCAGCAGCCTCAGGGGCGGGGGGGCTCGTAATGAGCAGTTCTTC CASSLRGGGARNEQFF
few TRBD1 TRBJ2-7 TRBV7-8 TGTGCCAGCAGCGGAGGACAGGGCTTCGGGGTTAAGCAGCAGTACTTC CASSGGQGFGVKQQYF
NA NA TRBJ1-1 TRBV6-5 TGTGCCAGCAGTTACTCGACAGGGAACACTGAAGCTTTCTTT CASSYSTGNTEAFF
NA TRBD1 TRBJ1-1 TRBV6-1 TGTGCCAGCAGCCAGACAGGGCTAACCACTGAAGCTTTCTTT CASSQTGLTTEAFF
NA TRBD1 TRBJ2-1 TRBV19 TGTGCCAGTAGTATAGGACAGGGGGCCTACAATGAGCAGTTCTTC CASSIGQGAYNEQFF
NA NA TRBJ2-7 TRBV11-2 TGTGCCAGCAGTCTCCCCTCTAGGGGCGAGCAGTACTTC CASSLPSRGEQYF
few TRBD1 TRBJ1-2 TRBV19 TGTGCCAGTAGTCTGCGGGGACAGGGGGCTCATGGCTACACCTTC CASSLRGQGAHGYTF
few NA TRBJ1-1 TRBV28 TGTGCCAGCAGGGCGACAGAGAACACTGAAGCTTTCTTT CASRATENTEAFF
NA NA TRBJ2-7 TRBV15 TGTGCCACCAGCAGAGTACCCAGGGTAGGACGTACCTACGAGCAGTACTTC CATSRVPRVGRTYEQYF
few TRBD1 TRBJ2-5 TRBV10-1 TGCGCCAGCAGTGATGGGACAGCCCAAGAGACCCAGTACTTC CASSDGTAQETQYF
NA NA TRBJ2-1 TRBV5-1 TGCGCCAGCAGCCCGACTAGTGGGAATGAGCAGTTCTTC CASSPTSGNEQFF
few TRBD2 TRBJ2-7 TRBV30 TGTGCCTGGAGACTAGCGGATTCCTACGAGCAGTACTTC CAWRLADSYEQYF
NA NA TRBJ2-5 TRBV28 TGTGCCAGCAGTTGGGCAGGGAGGGAGACCCAGTACTTC CASSWAGRETQYF
few TRBD1 TRBJ1-3 TRBV28 TGTGCCAGCAGTCCGCCTGGACAGGGAGGAAACACCATATATTTT CASSPPGQGGNTIYF
NA NA TRBJ2-2 TRBV27 TGTGCCAGCAGTTGGACACGACACATGGTAGGGGAGCTGTTTTTT CASSWTRHMVGELFF
NA NA TRBJ1-5 TRBV28 TGTGCCAGCAGTTTATCAAGGAGGGATCAGCCCCAGCATTTT CASSLSRRDQPQHF
NA NA TRBJ2-7 TRBV7-9 TGTGCCAGCAGCCCGGGATTTACCTACGAGCAGTACTTC CASSPGFTYEQYF
NA NA TRBJ2-2 TRBV5-4 TGTGCCAGCAGCCCCACTAGCACGAACACCGGGGAGCTGTTTTTT CASSPTSTNTGELFF
NA NA TRBJ2-5 TRBV11-2 TGTGCCAGCAGCTGGGGGCGGCAGGGCGAGACCCAGTACTTC CASSWGRQGETQYF
few TRBD1 TRBJ2-7 TRBV28 TGTGCCAGCAGTGGACAGGGCTACGAGCAGTACTTC CASSGQGYEQYF
NA TRBD2 TRBJ2-1 TRBV29-1 TGCAGCGTTGATGGGGGGAGGGGCACCTACAATGAGCAGTTCTTC CSVDGGRGTYNEQFF
few NA TRBJ1-1 TRBV9 TGTGCCAGCACCCCTTACCAACACGGGAATACTGAAGCTTTCTTT CASTPYQHGNTEAFF
NA NA TRBJ1-1 TRBV7-9 TGTGCCAGCAGCCCCCGGGGGGCGAACACTGAAGCTTTCTTT CASSPRGANTEAFF
NA NA TRBJ2-5 TRBV6-1 TGTGCCAGCAGTGAAACAGGGTATCAAGAGACCCAGTACTTC CASSETGYQETQYF
NA NA TRBJ1-5 TRBV19 TGTGCCAGTAGTTTCGTACTTCAGCCCCAGCATTTT CASSFVLQPQHF
NA TRBD2 TRBJ2-3 TRBV28 TGTGCCAGCAGGCAACAGACTAGCGGGACTTACACAGATACGCAGTATTTT CASRQQTSGTYTDTQYF
NA TRBD2 TRBJ2-1 TRBV7-8 TGTGCCAGCAGCGGGGCTAGCGGGGGGAAATTCTACAATGAGCAGTTCTTC CASSGASGGKFYNEQFF
NA TRBD2 TRBJ2-2 TRBV25-1 TGTGCCAGCAGTGAACCTTTAGCGGGCTCACCTAGATCCGGGGAGCTGTTTTTT CASSEPLAGSPRSGELFF
NA NA TRBJ2-2 TRBV28 TGTGCCAGCAATCACAGGGGGGGAAACACCGGGGAGCTGTTTTTT CASNHRGGNTGELFF
NA NA TRBJ1-2 TRBV2 TGTGCCAGCAGCCCGGACATGTCGTCCTATGGCTACACCTTC CASSPDMSSYGYTF
many TRBD1 TRBJ1-2 TRBV19 TGTGCCAGTAGGCCCGCCGGCGACAGGGGGCGAGACTATGGCTACACCTTC CASRPAGDRGRDYGYTF
few NA TRBJ1-5 TRBV19 TGTGCCAGTAGTTTGGGGGGAGGCAGCAATCAGCCCCAGCATTTT CASSLGGGSNQPQHF
few NA TRBJ2-7 TRBV7-9 TGTGCCAGCAGCTTAGATTCGCGGGGGCTCTACGAGCAGTACTTC CASSLDSRGLYEQYF
NA TRBD1 TRBJ1-6 TRBV6-6 TGTGCCAGCAGTTCCCCAGGACAGGGGAGAGGTTCACCCCTCCACTTT CASSSPGQGRGSPLHF
few NA TRBJ2-7 TRBV11-2 TGTGCCAGCACCCCGGGTGGCCAAACCTACGAGCAGTACTTC CASTPGGQTYEQYF
NA TRBD1 TRBJ1-1 TRBV28 TGTGCCAGCAGTCCCCCCCTGACAGGGTACCTTGAAGCTTTCTTT CASSPPLTGYLEAFF
few NA TRBJ2-6 TRBV2 TGTGCCAGTCACGGTGTCTCTGGGGCCAACGTCCTGACTTTC CASHGVSGANVLTF
NA NA TRBJ2-4 TRBV11-2 TGTGCCAGCGCAGGGTTGCAAGGCAAAAACATTCAGTACTTC CASAGLQGKNIQYF
NA NA TRBJ2-7 TRBV27 TGTGCCAGCAGTTTGTTACGGGGTGGCGAGCAGTACTTC CASSLLRGGEQYF
NA NA TRBJ2-7 TRBV28 TGTGCCAGCAGATCCCCTCGACAGGAGAACTACGAGCAGTACTTC CASRSPRQENYEQYF
NA NA TRBJ1-5 TRBV6-6 TGTGCCAGCAGCTCCAGACAGGCAGCCAATCAGCCCCAGCATTTT CASSSRQAANQPQHF
NA TRBD2 TRBJ2-3 TRBV10-1 TGCGCCAGCAGTGAGCGGGCGGGAGGGAAGGATACGCAGTATTTT CASSERAGGKDTQYF
NA TRBD1 TRBJ2-1 TRBV19 TGTGCCAGTAGTACCGGGACAGGGGGTAATGAGCAGTTCTTC CASSTGTGGNEQFF
NA TRBD1 TRBJ1-6 TRBV30 TGTGCCTGGAGTGTATCGGGAGGGGGCGGAACACCCCTCCACTTT CAWSVSGGGGTPLHF
few TRBD2 TRBJ2-5 TRBV27 TGTGCCAGCAGTTCCACTAGCGGGAGTTTAGAGACCCAGTACTTC CASSSTSGSLETQYF
NA NA TRBJ2-6 TRBV5-1 TGCGCCAGCAGCTATGATGGCCCATACTCTGGGGCCAACGTCCTGACTTTC CASSYDGPYSGANVLTF
few NA TRBJ2-7 TRBV6-1 TGTGCCAGCAGAGACAGATACTACGAGCAGTACTTC CASRDRYYEQYF